This passage covers 21 T cell receptor beta chains from one sample sequenced in a study of T cell repertoires in cytomegalovirus infection. TCRdb called the reads again in MiXCR, with one record for every CDR3 protein. The sample holds over 150,000 distinct CDR3 sequences, about 15% seen once. The sequencing sample was made of CD8+ T cells from PBMCs. The origin of the receptors is a human donor in good health (CMV status not recorded). Some clones in this sample may be carry-over from other donors' samples.

This sequence joins TRBV7-2 and TRBJ2-2, with D perhaps matching TRBD2 (6 bases). CDR3 size: 14 residues. With 2 bases removed from V and 10 bases from J, the gap between germline ends came to 14 bases. Germline V lookup: CDR1 SGHTA, CDR2 FQGNSA. CDR3 bases: TGTGCCAGCAGCTTAAATCGGCGGGGCGAGGAGCTGTTTTTT. Translating gives CASSLNRRGEELFF.

There are a few counts of this clonotype. The chain combines TRBV7-2 with TRBJ2-3; 7 nucleotides line up with TRBD1. J was trimmed by 2 bases and V by 5 bases; bases with no gene match: 16. The CDR3 totals 18 residues. Germline V lookup: CDR1 SGHTA, CDR2 FQGNSA. As DNA, the CDR3 is TGTGCCAGCAGCGCCCCCCGGGACAGCGAAGGGGACACAGATACGCAGTATTTT. Protein product: CASSAPRDSEGDTDTQYF.

V is TRBV10-3 and J is TRBJ2-7; TRBD1 might be the D (5 bases). The CDR3 spans 18 residues. V was pared by 3 bases and J by 3 bases, with 24 bases between. Germline loops: CDR1 ENHRY, CDR2 SYGVKD. CDR3 in DNA: TGTGCCATCAGTGATCCCCGTCAGGGCGTTAGTGTAGTCTACGAGCAGTACTTC. Protein: CAISDPRQGVSVVYEQYF.

The chain has TRBV12-3 or TRBV12-4 and TRBJ2-3; D may be TRBD1 or TRBD2 (5 bases each). V lost 7 bases to trimming and J lost 0 bases, with 14 bases between them. This CDR3 spans 15 amino acids. This CDR3 is CASNGDGRSTDTQYF. CDR3 coding DNA: TGTGCCAGCAATGGGGACGGACGAAGCACAGATACGCAGTATTTT.

The table lists this clonotype with many counts. The genes are TRBV7-2 and TRBJ1-5; D gene unclear. Germline CDR1 SGHTA, CDR2 FQGNSA. This CDR3 region has 15 residues. The ends were cut back, 1 base at V and 0 bases at J, with 7 bases in the middle. CDR3 residues: CASSLVLGSNQPQHF. DNA of the CDR3: TGTGCCAGCAGCTTAGTCCTCGGTAGCAATCAGCCCCAGCATTTT.

The rearrangement joins TRBV6-1 to TRBJ1-1, with 7 bases matching TRBD1. J was trimmed by 0 bases and V by 2 bases; bases with no gene match: 9. CDR3 length: 17 residues. Germline V gene lookup returns CDR1 MNHNS and CDR2 SASEGT. CDR3 sequence: CASSEFQGQYMNTEAFF. The CDR3 coding sequence is TGTGCCAGCAGTGAATTCCAGGGACAGTACATGAACACTGAAGCTTTCTTT.

This clonotype was recorded a few times. The rearrangement uses TRBV7-9 and TRBJ2-7, with 7 bases lining up with TRBD1. The CDR3 consists of 18 residues. Germline CDR1 is SEHNR and CDR2 is FQNEAQ (reference sequence). V was pared by 5 bases and J by 1 base, with 17 bases of the junction left unmatched. DNA for the CDR3: TGTGCCAGCAGCCCTCCTAAGGGGGCTAACCCTCTTTCCTACGAGCAGTACTTC. As protein: CASSPPKGANPLSYEQYF.

This chain connects TRBV20-1 to TRBJ2-7; the D gene is possibly TRBD2 (7 bases). Deletions cut 2 bases from V and 0 bases from J, with 14 bases between. The CDR3 consists of 15 residues. Germline CDR1 reads DFQATT; CDR2 reads SNEGSKA (reference sequence). The CDR3 DNA is TGCAGTGCTAGACCACGAGGGGGGGCCTCCTACGAGCAGTACTTC. Its protein product is CSARPRGGASYEQYF.

V and J are TRBV7-9 and TRBJ2-5, with D possibly being TRBD2 (5 bases). The V and J ends lost 2 bases and 2 bases respectively, with 12 bases between them. The CDR3 sequence is 15 residues long. CDR1 is SEHNR, CDR2 FQNEAQ, per germline (reference sequence). The DNA for the CDR3 is TGTGCCAGCAGCTTATTGGGCGGGCGTCAAGAGACCCAGTACTTC. Its protein product is CASSLLGGRQETQYF.

Concerning this clonotype itself: One junction end does not reproduce the germline sequence, and a read error may be involved. The chain links TRBV12-3 or TRBV12-4 to TRBJ1-2; 10 nucleotides agree with TRBD1. The CDR3 sequence is 11 residues long. The CDR3 reads CASSAGQGTAF. The DNA of the CDR3 is TGTGCCAGCAGTGCGGGACAGGGGACGGCGTTC.

This chain links TRBV6-2 or TRBV6-3 with TRBJ2-2; possible D gene TRBD2, 5 bases. CDR1 MNHEY and CDR2 SVGEGT come from the germline V gene. The CDR3 runs 16 residues. V was clipped by 4 bases and J by 1 base, with 13 bases between them. CDR3 loop: CASSSPLGVNTGELFF. The CDR3 DNA reads as TGTGCCAGCAGTTCCCCCCTCGGGGTGAACACCGGGGAGCTGTTTTTT.

In this sample, this clonotype turned up a few times. This sequence joins TRBV7-2 and TRBJ2-1; 13 bases match TRBD2. The V segment lost 4 bases and the J segment 5 bases; nucleotides outside the gene matches: 11. Germline assignment: CDR1 SGHTA and CDR2 FQGNSA. The CDR3 is made up of 18 amino acids. The CDR3 sequence is CASSSRTSGGQNNNEQFF. CDR3 nucleotide sequence: TGTGCCAGCAGCTCAAGGACTAGCGGGGGCCAAAATAACAATGAGCAGTTCTTC.

This clonotype was seen a few times. The CDR3 does not end in the conserved phenylalanine or tryptophan, so this is likely a read error. The V and J genes are TRBV11-1 and TRBJ2-1; D is perhaps TRBD2 (6 bases). The CDR3 is 15 residues long. CDR1 is SGHAT, CDR2 FQDESV, per germline (reference sequence). Trimming left V 1 base short and J 7 bases short, with 14 bases between. CDR3 amino acids: CASSLEGLLGNEQFL. The CDR3 bases are TGTGCCAGCAGCTTAGAGGGACTCCTGGGGAATGAGCAGTTCCTC.

In its sample, this clonotype was seen once. Being one base from a much bigger clone, this may be a read error. V gene TRBV10-3 combines with J gene TRBJ2-1, with D possibly TRBD1 on 6 matching bases. The CDR3 consists of 15 residues. CDR1 and CDR2 from the germline V gene are ENHRY and SYGVKD. Here the CDR3 DNA reads TGTGCCATCAGGGATGACAGGAGCTCCTACGATGAGCAGTTCTTC. It encodes CAIRDDRSSYDEQFF.

This clonotype came up a few times. V and J are TRBV10-3 and TRBJ1-6; D is ambiguous. This CDR3 region has 17 residues. In germline, CDR1 is ENHRY, CDR2 SYGVKD. V gave up 0 bases and J gave up 8 bases, with 17 bases separating them. In nucleotides, the CDR3 is TGTGCCATCAGTGAGTCTGGTCGGTATTATGAGGATTCACCCCTCCACTTT. It yields the protein CAISESGRYYEDSPLHF.

A few counts support this clonotype. The V and J genes are TRBV20-1 and TRBJ1-6; 10 nucleotides agree with TRBD1. CDR1 DFQATT and CDR2 SNEGSKA come from the germline V gene (reference sequence). V was pared by 0 bases and J by 7 bases, with 6 bases of the junction left unmatched. The CDR3 is made up of 16 amino acids. The CDR3 DNA follows: TGCAGTGCTAGAGATCCGGGACAGGGGATGAATTCACCCCTCCACTTT. Amino acids: CSARDPGQGMNSPLHF.

The chain couples TRBV12-3 or TRBV12-4 to TRBJ1-2; 7 positions match TRBD1. The CDR3 length is 15 residues. With 8 bases clipped from V and 4 bases from J, the junction kept 13 bases outside the gene matches. CDR3 sequence (DNA): TGTGCCAGCTCCCGAGGGGGCCGCCTCTCCTATGGCTACACCTTC. This translates into CASSRGGRLSYGYTF.

Only a few counts were recorded for this clonotype. The V call is TRBV7-6, the J call TRBJ1-1, with D tentatively TRBD1 (6 bases). Germline CDR1 and CDR2: SGHVS and FNYEAQ. There are 17 residues in the CDR3. V lost 4 bases to trimming and J lost 3 bases, with 21 bases between them. CDR3 amino acids: CASSSKGGLWEDTEAFF. CDR3 nucleotides: TGTGCCAGCAGCTCCAAGGGGGGGTTGTGGGAGGACACTGAAGCTTTCTTT. Together with reference TRBV7-6 and TRBJ1-1, the CDR3 gives the full variable domain: GAGVSQSPRYKVTKRGQDVALRCDPISGHVSLYWYRQALGQGPEFLTYFNYEAQQDKSGLPNDRFSAERPEGSISTLTIQRTEQRDSAMYRCASSSKGGLWEDTEAFFGQGTRLTVV.

The sample holds a few counts of this clonotype. A read error may produce the germline difference seen at one junction end. The V gene is TRBV6-8, the J gene TRBJ1-6, with a weak D call TRBD1 (5 bases). Germline V gene sequence: CDR1 MNHGY, CDR2 SAAAGT. CDR3 length: 10 residues. This CDR3 reads CASSYLPGTF. Here the CDR3 DNA reads TGTGCCAGCAGTTACCTCCCAGGGACCTTT.

This sequence joins TRBV4-3 and TRBJ2-1, with a possible D match to TRBD1 (6 bases). V shed 1 base and J shed 8 bases, with 9 bases lying between them. This CDR3 has 13 amino acids. CDR1 and CDR2 from the germline V gene are LGHNA and YSLEER. The CDR3: CASSQGAGDEQFF. DNA for the CDR3: TGCGCCAGCAGCCAAGGTGCAGGGGATGAGCAGTTCTTC.

The sample holds a few counts of this clonotype. The rearrangement joins TRBV23-1 to TRBJ1-2; possible D gene TRBD1, 5 bases. TRBV23-1 is designated an ORF whose function remains uncertain. V was shortened by 4 bases and J by 6 bases, with 27 bases between the two germline ends. This CDR3 spans 18 amino acids. CDR3 coding DNA: TGCGCCAGCAGTCTCATCTGGGAAACCGGGACCTTGTTCGATGGCTACACCTTC. As protein: CASSLIWETGTLFDGYTF.